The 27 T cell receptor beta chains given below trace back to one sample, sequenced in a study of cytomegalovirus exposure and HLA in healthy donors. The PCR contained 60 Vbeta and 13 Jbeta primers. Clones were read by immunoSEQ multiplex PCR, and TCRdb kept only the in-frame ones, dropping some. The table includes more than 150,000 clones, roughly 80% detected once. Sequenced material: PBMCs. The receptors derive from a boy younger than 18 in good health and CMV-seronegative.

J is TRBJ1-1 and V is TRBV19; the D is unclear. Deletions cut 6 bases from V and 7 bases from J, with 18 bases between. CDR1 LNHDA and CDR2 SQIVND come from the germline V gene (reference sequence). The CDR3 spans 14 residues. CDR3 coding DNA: TGTGCCAGTAGCCTTAAGCCCCCGCCGTATGAAGCTTTCTTT. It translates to CASSLKPPPYEAFF.

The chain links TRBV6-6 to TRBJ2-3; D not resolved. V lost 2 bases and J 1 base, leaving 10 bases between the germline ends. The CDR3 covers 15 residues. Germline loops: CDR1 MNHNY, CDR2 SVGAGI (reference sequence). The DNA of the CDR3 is TGTGCCAGCAGTTACCTGACACCGGGCACAGATACGCAGTATTTT. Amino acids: CASSYLTPGTDTQYF.

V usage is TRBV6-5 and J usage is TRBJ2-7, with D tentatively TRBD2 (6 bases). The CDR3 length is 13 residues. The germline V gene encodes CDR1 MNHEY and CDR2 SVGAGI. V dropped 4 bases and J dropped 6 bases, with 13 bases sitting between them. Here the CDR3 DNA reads TGTGCCAGCAGTTTCGGGGGTGTATCCGAGCAGTACTTC. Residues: CASSFGGVSEQYF.

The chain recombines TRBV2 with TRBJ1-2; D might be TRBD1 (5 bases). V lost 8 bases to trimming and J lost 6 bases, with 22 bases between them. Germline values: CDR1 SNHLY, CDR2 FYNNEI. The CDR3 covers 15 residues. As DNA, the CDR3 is TGTGCCAGCTCCCTTCTTCGACAGAACCTTGATGGCTACACCTTC. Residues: CASSLLRQNLDGYTF.

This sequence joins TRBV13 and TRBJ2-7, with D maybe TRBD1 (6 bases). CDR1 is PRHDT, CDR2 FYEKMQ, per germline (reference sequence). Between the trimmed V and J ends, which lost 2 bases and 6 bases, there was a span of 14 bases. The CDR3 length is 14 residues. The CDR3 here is CASSLRTKGGEQYF. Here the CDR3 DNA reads TGTGCCAGCAGCTTACGGACGAAAGGGGGCGAGCAGTACTTC.

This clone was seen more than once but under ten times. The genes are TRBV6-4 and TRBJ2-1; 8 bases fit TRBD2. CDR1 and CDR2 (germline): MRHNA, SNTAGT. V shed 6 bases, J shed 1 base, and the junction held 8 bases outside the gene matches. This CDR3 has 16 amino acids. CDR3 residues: CASSPSGSGSYNEQFF. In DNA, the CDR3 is TGTGCCAGCAGCCCCAGCGGGAGTGGGTCCTACAATGAGCAGTTCTTC.

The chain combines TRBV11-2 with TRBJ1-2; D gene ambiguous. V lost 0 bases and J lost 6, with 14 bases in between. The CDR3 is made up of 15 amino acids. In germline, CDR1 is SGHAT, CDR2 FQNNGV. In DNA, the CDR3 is TGTGCCAGCAGCTTAGATCCAGGCCCGGAGGATGGCTACACCTTC. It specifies CASSLDPGPEDGYTF.

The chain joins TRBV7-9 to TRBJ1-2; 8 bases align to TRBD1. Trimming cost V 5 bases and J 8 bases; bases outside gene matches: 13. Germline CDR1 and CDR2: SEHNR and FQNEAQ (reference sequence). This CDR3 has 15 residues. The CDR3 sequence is CASSISTGEGGGYTF. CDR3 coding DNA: TGTGCCAGCAGCATCTCGACAGGGGAGGGAGGAGGCTACACCTTC.

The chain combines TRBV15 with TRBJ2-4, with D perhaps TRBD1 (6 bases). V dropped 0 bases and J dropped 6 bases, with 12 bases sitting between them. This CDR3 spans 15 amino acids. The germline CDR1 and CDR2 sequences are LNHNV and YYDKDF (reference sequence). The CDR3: CATSRDGAQGNIQYF. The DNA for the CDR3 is TGTGCCACCAGCAGAGATGGGGCACAGGGAAACATTCAGTACTTC.

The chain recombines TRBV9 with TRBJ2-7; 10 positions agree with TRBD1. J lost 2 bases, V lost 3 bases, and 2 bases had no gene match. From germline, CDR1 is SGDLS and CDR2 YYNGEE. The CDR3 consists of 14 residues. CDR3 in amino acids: CASSDGTGAYEQYF. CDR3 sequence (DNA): TGTGCCAGCAGCGACGGGACAGGGGCCTACGAGCAGTACTTC. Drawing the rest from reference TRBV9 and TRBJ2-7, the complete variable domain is DSGVTQTPKHLITATGQRVTLRCSPRSGDLSVYWYQQSLDQGLQFLIQYYNGEERAKGNILERFSAQQFPDLHSELNLSSLELGDSALYFCASSDGTGAYEQYFGPGTRLTVT.

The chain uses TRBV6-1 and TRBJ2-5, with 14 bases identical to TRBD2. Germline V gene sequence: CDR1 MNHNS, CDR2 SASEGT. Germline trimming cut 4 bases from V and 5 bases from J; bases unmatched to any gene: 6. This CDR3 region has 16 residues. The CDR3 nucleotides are TGTGCCAGCAGTGGGGGGACTAGCGGGGGCTGGGAGACCCAGTACTTC. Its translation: CASSGGTSGGWETQYF.

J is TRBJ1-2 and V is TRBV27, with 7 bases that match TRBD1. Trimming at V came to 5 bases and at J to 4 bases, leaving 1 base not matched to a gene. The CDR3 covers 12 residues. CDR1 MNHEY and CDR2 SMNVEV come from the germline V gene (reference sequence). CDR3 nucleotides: TGTGCCAGCAGTCCAGGGGGCTATGGCTACACCTTC. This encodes CASSPGGYGYTF.

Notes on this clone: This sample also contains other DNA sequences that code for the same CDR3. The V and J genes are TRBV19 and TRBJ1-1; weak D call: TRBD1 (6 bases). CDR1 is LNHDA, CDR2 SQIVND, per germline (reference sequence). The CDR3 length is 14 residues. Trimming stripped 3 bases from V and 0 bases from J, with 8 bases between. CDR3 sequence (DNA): TGTGCCAGTAGTATTACAGGGATGAACACTGAAGCTTTCTTT. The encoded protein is CASSITGMNTEAFF.

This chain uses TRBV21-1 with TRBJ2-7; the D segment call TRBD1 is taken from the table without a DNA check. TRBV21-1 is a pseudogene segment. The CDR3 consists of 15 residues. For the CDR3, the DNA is TGTGCCAGCAGCAAAGGAGCCCAGGGTTCCTACGAGCAGTACTTC. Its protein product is CASSKGAQGSYEQYF.

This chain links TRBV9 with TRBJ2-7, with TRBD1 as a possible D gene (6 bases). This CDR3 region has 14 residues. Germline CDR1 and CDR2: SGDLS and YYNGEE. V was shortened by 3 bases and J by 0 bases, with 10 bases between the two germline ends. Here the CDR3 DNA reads TGTGCCAGCAGCGCCAGGACAGACTCCTACGAGCAGTACTTC. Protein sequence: CASSARTDSYEQYF.

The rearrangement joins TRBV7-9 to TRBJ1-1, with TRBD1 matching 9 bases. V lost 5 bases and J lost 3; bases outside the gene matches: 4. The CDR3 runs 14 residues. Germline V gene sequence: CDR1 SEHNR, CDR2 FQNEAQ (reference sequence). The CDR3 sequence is CASSRTGEDTEAFF. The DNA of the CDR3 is TGTGCCAGCAGCCGGACAGGGGAGGACACTGAAGCTTTCTTT.

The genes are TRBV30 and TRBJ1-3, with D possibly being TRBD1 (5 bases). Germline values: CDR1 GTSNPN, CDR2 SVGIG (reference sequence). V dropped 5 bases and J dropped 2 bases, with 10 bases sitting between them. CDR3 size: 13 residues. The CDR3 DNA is TGTGCCTGGGGCATCAGGGCTGGAAACACCATATATTTT. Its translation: CAWGIRAGNTIYF. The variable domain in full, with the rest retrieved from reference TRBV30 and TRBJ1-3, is SQTIHQWPATLVQPVGSPLSLECTVEGTSNPNLYWYRQAAGRGLQLLFYSVGIGQISSEVPQNLSASRPQDRQFILSSKKLLLSDSGFYLCAWGIRAGNTIYFGEGSWLTVV.

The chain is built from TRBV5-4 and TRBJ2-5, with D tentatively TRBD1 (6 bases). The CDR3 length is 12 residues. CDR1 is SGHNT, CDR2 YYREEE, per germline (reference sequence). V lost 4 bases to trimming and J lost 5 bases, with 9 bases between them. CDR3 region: CASSGTRETQYF. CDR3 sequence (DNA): TGTGCCAGCAGCGGGACAAGGGAGACCCAGTACTTC. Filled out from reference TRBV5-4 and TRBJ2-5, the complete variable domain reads ETGVTQSPTHLIKTRGQQVTLRCSSQSGHNTVSWYQQALGQGPQFIFQYYREEENGRGNFPPRFSGLQFPNYSSELNVNALELDDSALYLCASSGTRETQYFGPGTRLLVL.

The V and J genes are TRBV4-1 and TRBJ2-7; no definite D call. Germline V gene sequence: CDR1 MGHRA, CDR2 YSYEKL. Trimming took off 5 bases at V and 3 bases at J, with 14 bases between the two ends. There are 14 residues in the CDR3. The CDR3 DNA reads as TGCGCCAGCAGCGAGTTAAATACGGGCTACGAGCAGTACTTC. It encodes CASSELNTGYEQYF.

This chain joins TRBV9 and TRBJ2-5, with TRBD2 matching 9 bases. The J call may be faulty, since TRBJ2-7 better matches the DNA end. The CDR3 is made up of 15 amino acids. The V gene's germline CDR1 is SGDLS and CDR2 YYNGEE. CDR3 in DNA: TGTGCCAGCAGCGTAGATCCTAGCGGGATCTACGAGCAGTACTTC. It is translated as CASSVDPSGIYEQYF.

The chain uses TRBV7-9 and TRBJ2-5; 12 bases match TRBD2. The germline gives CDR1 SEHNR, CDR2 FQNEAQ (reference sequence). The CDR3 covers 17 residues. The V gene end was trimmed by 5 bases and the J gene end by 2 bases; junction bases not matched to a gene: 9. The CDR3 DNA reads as TGTGCCAGCAGCCCTAGGACTAGCGGGGCGGAACAAGAGACCCAGTACTTC. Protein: CASSPRTSGAEQETQYF.

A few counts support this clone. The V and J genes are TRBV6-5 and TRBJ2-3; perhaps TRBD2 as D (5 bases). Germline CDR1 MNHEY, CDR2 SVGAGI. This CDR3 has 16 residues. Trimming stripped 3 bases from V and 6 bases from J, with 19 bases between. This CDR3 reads CASSYSFSSSPDTQYF. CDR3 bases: TGTGCCAGCAGTTATAGTTTTTCTAGCTCTCCGGATACGCAGTATTTT.

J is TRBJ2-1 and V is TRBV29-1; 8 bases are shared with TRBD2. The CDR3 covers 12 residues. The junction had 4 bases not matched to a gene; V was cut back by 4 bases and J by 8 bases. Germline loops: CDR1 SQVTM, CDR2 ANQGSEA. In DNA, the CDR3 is TGCAGCGTTGCGACTAGCGTTGATGAGCAGTTCTTC. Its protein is CSVATSVDEQFF.

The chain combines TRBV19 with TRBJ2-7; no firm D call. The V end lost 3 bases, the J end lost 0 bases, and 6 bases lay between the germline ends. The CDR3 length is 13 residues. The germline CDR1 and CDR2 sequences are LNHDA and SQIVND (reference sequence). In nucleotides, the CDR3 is TGTGCCAGTAGTATTCAGGACTCCTACGAGCAGTACTTC. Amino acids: CASSIQDSYEQYF.

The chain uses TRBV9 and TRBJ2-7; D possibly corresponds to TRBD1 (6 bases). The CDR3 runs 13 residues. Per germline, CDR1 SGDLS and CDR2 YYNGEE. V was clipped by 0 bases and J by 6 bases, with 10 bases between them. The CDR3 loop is CASSVGARGEQYF. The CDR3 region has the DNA TGTGCCAGCAGCGTAGGGGCCAGGGGCGAGCAGTACTTC.

In DNA, the CDR3 is TGTGCCAGCACCGCGGGGAGCGGGTACACCGGGGAGCTGTTTTTT. Amino acid sequence: CASTAGSGYTGELFF. The chain carries TRBV7-9 and TRBJ2-2; tentatively, D is TRBD2 (6 bases). Germline loops: CDR1 SEHNR, CDR2 FQNEAQ (reference sequence). CDR3 size: 15 residues. The V end lost 7 bases, the J end lost 3 bases, and 15 bases lay between the germline ends.

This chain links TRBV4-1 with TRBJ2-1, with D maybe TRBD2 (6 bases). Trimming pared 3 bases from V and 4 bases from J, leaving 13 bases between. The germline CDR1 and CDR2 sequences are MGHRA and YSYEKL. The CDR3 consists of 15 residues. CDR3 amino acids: CASSHISGSYNEQFF. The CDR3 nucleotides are TGCGCCAGCAGCCACATCAGCGGGTCTTACAATGAGCAGTTCTTC.